The T cell receptor beta chain under discussion was sequenced for a study of T cells after yellow fever vaccination. Study-wide results and caveats: Subsequent booster samples again held most clones from primary vaccination (around 96% CD4, 85% to 90% CD8). Across the CD4 and CD8 compartments, a small share of clonotypes was present in both.

Germline V gene lookup returns CDR1 MDHEN and CDR2 SYDVKM. The trim removed 4 bases at V and 5 bases at J, leaving 4 bases unmatched. CDR3 length: 14 amino acids. On this clonotype itself: Its antigen is unknown.

One entry per CDR3 protein, called by TCRdb with MiXCR from the 5' RACE reads. Among around 250,000 distinct CDR3 sequences listed, around 5.3% were seen once. This rearrangement joins TRBV28 to TRBJ1-2; TRBD1 matches at 10 bases. The material sequenced was CD4+ T cells sorted from PBMCs, taken on the day of the yellow fever booster vaccination. This clonotype was sampled from a man aged 18 to 35 who received the YFV17D yellow fever vaccine. CDR3 sequence: CASSSGTGVYGYTF. The CDR3 DNA follows: TGTGCCAGCAGTTCCGGGACAGGGGTGTATGGCTACACCTTC.